Listed here are 6 T cell receptor beta chains from one sample, sequenced in a study of cytomegalovirus exposure and HLA in healthy donors. With 60 Vbeta and 13 Jbeta primers, the PCR was carried out. Assay used: immunoSEQ multiplex PCR; TCRdb lists only in-frame clones, some missing. This sample carries under 150,000 clones, roughly three quarters of them seen once, and the ten largest clones take roughly 1.5%. Sequenced input: PBMCs. These receptors originate from a woman aged 18-30 years in good health and CMV-seronegative.

The chain combines TRBV10-3 with TRBJ1-5; D unresolved. Germline V gene sequence: CDR1 ENHRY, CDR2 SYGVKD. Trimming removed 0 bases from V and 0 bases from J, with 6 bases in between. This CDR3 has 15 amino acids. CDR3 DNA: TGTGCCATCAGTGAGTCTCAGAATAGCAATCAGCCCCAGCATTTT. This gives the protein CAISESQNSNQPQHF.

V usage is TRBV7-9 and J usage is TRBJ1-2, with a weak D call TRBD1 (6 bases). The germline gives CDR1 SEHNR, CDR2 FQNEAQ (reference sequence). This CDR3 is 17 amino acids long. The V gene lost 1 base and the J gene lost 3 bases, with 18 bases spanning the gap. The CDR3 DNA reads TGTGCCAGCAGCTTAGAGGGGGTTGCGGGCTCAGACTATGGCTACACCTTC. It specifies CASSLEGVAGSDYGYTF.

The CDR3 loop is CASRGSGQGNYGYTF. For the CDR3, the DNA is TGTGCCAGCAGGGGCTCAGGACAGGGAAACTATGGCTACACCTTC. V gene TRBV6-1 combines with J gene TRBJ1-2; 8 bases align to TRBD1. After removal of 6 bases from V and 2 bases from J, the junction contained 8 bases not matched to a gene. This CDR3 has 15 residues. Looked up from germline, CDR1 is MNHNS and CDR2 is SASEGT.

The genes are TRBV2 and TRBJ1-4; 8 positions agree with TRBD1. V shed 4 bases and J 8 bases; nucleotides not matched to a gene: 6. The CDR3 covers 14 residues. Looked up from germline, CDR1 is SNHLY and CDR2 is FYNNEI. The CDR3 DNA sequence: TGTGCCAGCAGTGGGGGACAGGCCGGGGAAAAACTGTTTTTT. It codes for CASSGGQAGEKLFF.

The chain combines TRBV4-1 with TRBJ2-3, with D possibly matching TRBD1 (6 bases). Germline values: CDR1 MGHRA, CDR2 YSYEKL. V was trimmed by 0 bases and J by 2 bases, leaving 15 bases between them. CDR3 length: 17 amino acids. The CDR3 DNA reads TGCGCCAGCAGCCAAGATAACGTGGACAGAATCACAGATACGCAGTATTTT. Translated: CASSQDNVDRITDTQYF.

The V gene is TRBV19, the J gene TRBJ2-7, with a tentative D call TRBD2 (5 bases). Trimming stripped 9 bases from V and 0 bases from J, with 39 bases between. CDR3 length: 22 residues. Germline assignment: CDR1 LNHDA and CDR2 SQIVND (reference sequence). The CDR3 spells CASHVLGMAHEGSPANSYEQYF. In DNA form, the CDR3 reads TGTGCCAGCCACGTCCTGGGTATGGCGCATGAGGGAAGTCCAGCCAACTCCTACGAGCAGTACTTC.